This T cell receptor (beta chain) was identified during a study of T cell responses to AZD1222 COVID-19 vaccine. The assay was immunoSEQ multiplex PCR, and TCRdb's table has in-frame clones only and misses some. The sample lists around 71,000 clones, about four fifths seen once, with about 14% in the top ten. Both about-4-week and about-12-week second-dose recipients were combined. The sequence was obtained from an adult who received the AZD1222 COVID-19 vaccine. The input for sequencing was peripheral blood, taken 28 days after the second AZD1222 dose.

The CDR3 loop reads CASSQNGGAAFQETQYF. CDR3 nucleotide sequence: TGCGCCAGCAGCCAAAACGGCGGGGCAGCCTTCCAAGAGACCCAGTACTTC. This chain joins TRBV4-1 and TRBJ2-5, with D possibly being TRBD2 (6 bases). The CDR3 is 17 residues long. V shed 2 bases and J shed 1 base, with 17 bases lying between them. Germline-derived CDR1 and CDR2 are MGHRA and YSYEKL.